Below are 12 T cell receptor beta chains sequenced from a single sample in a study of CD8 T cells in Susac syndrome. Reverse transcription used roughly 0.45 to 1 ug RNA and random hexamers. TCRdb recomputed calls from the immunoSEQ multiplex PCR reads with MiXCR, one row per CDR3 protein. The sample consists of around 160,000 distinct CDR3 sequences, roughly 95% of them appearing once. Sequenced sample: CD4+ T cells from PBMCs. Receptors were obtained from a human donor with multiple sclerosis.

The V gene is TRBV9, the J gene TRBJ2-3; D tentatively fits TRBD1 or TRBD2 (5 bases each). The CDR3 runs to 15 residues. Germline assignment: CDR1 SGDLS and CDR2 YYNGEE. V lost 4 bases and J 0 bases, leaving 12 bases between the germline ends. The CDR3 coding sequence is TGTGCCAGCAGCATTGGGACGTTAAGCACAGATACGCAGTATTTT. This gives the protein CASSIGTLSTDTQYF.

This chain's CDR3 is CASSLFNQPQHF. CDR3 DNA: TGTGCCAGTAGCCTATTCAATCAGCCCCAGCATTTT. The genes are TRBV19 and TRBJ1-5; D uncertain. CDR3 length: 12 amino acids. The germline gives CDR1 LNHDA, CDR2 SQIVND (reference sequence). Trimming took off 6 bases at V and 3 bases at J, with 6 bases between the two ends.

The gene calls are TRBV12-3 or TRBV12-4 and TRBJ2-5, with 12 bases fitting TRBD1. The CDR3 consists of 16 residues. The V and J ends lost 5 bases and 4 bases, in that order; junction bases with no gene match: 8. The CDR3 DNA reads as TGTGCCAGCAGTCAATCACCGGGACAGGGGGCAGAGACCCAGTACTTC. Translation gives CASSQSPGQGAETQYF.

The genes are TRBV12-3 or TRBV12-4 and TRBJ2-3; TRBD1 is a possible D gene (5 bases). The length of the CDR3 is 16 residues. Trimming shortened V by 7 bases and J by 8 bases, and 25 bases separated the two germline ends. The DNA for the CDR3 is TGTGCCAGCACCCTGACAGAGACCCAACCCCAGGGTACGCAGTATTTT. It codes for CASTLTETQPQGTQYF.

This clonotype was counted once. The chain carries TRBV29-1 and TRBJ2-1, with 12 bases identical to TRBD2. This CDR3 has 15 residues. The trim removed 2 bases at V and 9 bases at J, leaving 8 bases unmatched. Germline lookup yields CDR1 SQVTM and CDR2 ANQGSEA. The CDR3 sequence is CSVERLAGVKGEQFF. The DNA of the CDR3 is TGCAGCGTTGAAAGACTAGCGGGAGTGAAGGGTGAGCAGTTCTTC.

J is TRBJ2-5 and V is TRBV5-4, with TRBD1 as a possible D gene (6 bases). The CDR3 has 13 amino acids. V gave up 4 bases and J gave up 5 bases, with 12 bases separating them. Per germline, CDR1 SGHNT and CDR2 YYREEE (reference sequence). Here the CDR3 DNA reads TGTGCCAGCAGCGAGGACAGAAGGGAGACCCAGTACTTC. This gives the protein CASSEDRRETQYF.

This clonotype was found once. The chain links TRBV11-2 to TRBJ2-5, with 8 bases that match TRBD2. The CDR3 loop spans 14 amino acids. Germline trimming cut 5 bases from V and 6 bases from J; bases unmatched to any gene: 8. Germline lookup yields CDR1 SGHAT and CDR2 FQNNGV. Here the CDR3 DNA reads TGTGCCAGCAGCGCAATAGCGGGGCGGCAGACCCAGTACTTC. Its translation is CASSAIAGRQTQYF. Combining the CDR3 with reference TRBV11-2 and TRBJ2-5 gives the whole variable domain EAGVAQSPRYKIIEKRQSVAFWCNPISGHATLYWYQQILGQGPKLLIQFQNNGVVDDSQLPKDRFSAERLKGVDSTLKIQPAKLEDSAVYLCASSAIAGRQTQYFGPGTRLLVL.

The chain carries TRBV20-1 and TRBJ2-6, with D hard to call. CDR1 and CDR2 from the germline V gene are DFQATT and SNEGSKA (reference sequence). Trimming removed 5 bases from V and 0 bases from J, with 11 bases in between. The CDR3 covers 15 residues. In DNA, the CDR3 is TGCAGTGCTCCTCCCAGGACCTCTGGGGCCAACGTCCTGACTTTC. Protein product: CSAPPRTSGANVLTF.

This chain connects TRBV5-1 to TRBJ2-7, with 10 positions matching TRBD2. The V gene end was trimmed by 7 bases and the J gene end by 2 bases; junction bases not matched to a gene: 9. This CDR3 is 15 amino acids long. Germline V gene sequence: CDR1 SGHRS, CDR2 YFSETQ. DNA of the CDR3: TGCGCCAGCCGCCCTGGACTAGCGGAGACCTACGAGCAGTACTTC. Protein: CASRPGLAETYEQYF.

V usage is TRBV6-5 and J usage is TRBJ2-7; 7 positions agree with TRBD1. V gave up 6 bases and J gave up 1 base; unmatched junction bases: 9. The CDR3 has 15 amino acids. The germline CDR1 and CDR2 sequences are MNHEY and SVGAGI. DNA of the CDR3: TGTGCCAGCAGACGCGACAGGGTTGGGTCCTACGAGCAGTACTTC. It translates to CASRRDRVGSYEQYF.

DNA for the CDR3: TGTGCCAGCAGCTTTCCCGGACAGCACAATGAGCAGTTCTTC. Encoded protein: CASSFPGQHNEQFF. The chain recombines TRBV5-4 with TRBJ2-1, with a possible D match to TRBD1 (6 bases). Per the germline V gene, CDR1 is SGHNT and CDR2 is YYREEE (reference sequence). CDR3 size: 14 residues. V was pared by 2 bases and J by 5 bases, with 11 bases between.

The V and J genes are TRBV30 and TRBJ2-1; maybe TRBD1 (6 bases). This CDR3 has 11 residues. CDR1 GTSNPN and CDR2 SVGIG come from the germline V gene (reference sequence). Trimming pared 0 bases from V and 10 bases from J, leaving 7 bases between. The CDR3 is CAWSVRGEQFF. Written as DNA, the CDR3 is TGTGCCTGGAGTGTAAGGGGGGAGCAGTTCTTC.